This paragraph covers one TCR beta chain sequence. Its target is not known. This sample stems from a study of cytomegalovirus exposure and HLA in healthy donors. Overall study: A preliminary data release comprised about 85 million unique TCRs obtained from HLA-typed donors. Clustering assigned about 79% of the roughly 420 genotyped donors to the Caucasian-associated ancestry cluster.

This CDR3 is built from 13 residues. The germline V gene has CDR1 ENHRY and CDR2 SYGVKD. V lost 8 bases to trimming and J lost 5 bases, with 13 bases between them. Study results and limitations: In vitro data verified three CMV-associated chains as specific for CMV antigens. It was about 150 TCR beta chains that were listed as cytomegalovirus-associated.

Primers for the PCR totalled 60 Vbeta and 13 Jbeta. Generated by immunoSEQ multiplex PCR, the TCRdb table keeps only in-frame clones and is missing some. This repertoire shows just over 150,000 clones, around 76% found once; its top ten account for approximately 2%. Sequenced: PBMCs. J is TRBJ2-1 and V is TRBV10-3, with a possible D match to TRBD2 (5 bases). The TCR was taken from a female donor in good health and CMV-seronegative. CDR3 bases: TGTGCCATCGGCTCGGACTCACACAATGAGCAGTTCTTC. Its translation: CAIGSDSHNEQFF.